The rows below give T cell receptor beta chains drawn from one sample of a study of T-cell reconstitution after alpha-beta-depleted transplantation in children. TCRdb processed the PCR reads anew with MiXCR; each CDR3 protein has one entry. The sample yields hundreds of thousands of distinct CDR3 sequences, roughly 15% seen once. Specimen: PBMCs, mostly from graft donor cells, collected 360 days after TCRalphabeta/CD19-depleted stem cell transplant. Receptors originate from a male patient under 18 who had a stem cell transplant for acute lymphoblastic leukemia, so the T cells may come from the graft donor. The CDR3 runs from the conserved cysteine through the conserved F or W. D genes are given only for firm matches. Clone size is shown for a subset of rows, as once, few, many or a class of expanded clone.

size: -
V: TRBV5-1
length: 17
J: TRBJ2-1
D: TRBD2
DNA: TGCGCCAGCAGCGTACTAGCGGGAGGACGGAGTGACAATGAGCAGTTCTTC
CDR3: CASSVLAGGRSDNEQFF

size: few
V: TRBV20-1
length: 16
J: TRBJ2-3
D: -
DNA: TGCAGTGCTAGAGCCCCGCCCGAGACGAGCACAGATACGCAGTATTTT
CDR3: CSARAPPETSTDTQYF

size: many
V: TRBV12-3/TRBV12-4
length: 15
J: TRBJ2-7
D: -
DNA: TGTGCCAGCAGTTTAAAAGTACTAGGATACTACGAGCAGTACTTC
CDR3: CASSLKVLGYYEQYF

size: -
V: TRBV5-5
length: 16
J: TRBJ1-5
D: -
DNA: TGTGCCAGCAGCTTGGTTGGACGGAATAGCAATCAGCCCCAGCATTTT
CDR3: CASSLVGRNSNQPQHF

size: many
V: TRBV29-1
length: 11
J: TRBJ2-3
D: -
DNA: TGCAGCGGGGAGCGGATGGATACGCAGTATTTT
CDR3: CSGERMDTQYF

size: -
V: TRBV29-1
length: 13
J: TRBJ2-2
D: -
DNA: TGCAGCGTAGTTGTGAGATCCACCGGGGAGCTGTTTTTT
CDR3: CSVVVRSTGELFF

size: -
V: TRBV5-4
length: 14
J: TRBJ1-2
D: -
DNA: TGTGCCAGCAGCTTGGGACAGTTGACGTGGATCTACACCTTC
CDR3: CASSLGQLTWIYTF

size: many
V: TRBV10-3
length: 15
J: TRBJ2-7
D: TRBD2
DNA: TGTGCCATCGGAAGAGGGACTAGCGGACACTACGAGCAGTACTTC
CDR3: CAIGRGTSGHYEQYF

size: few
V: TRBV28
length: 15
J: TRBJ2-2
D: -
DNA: TGTGCCAGCAGTTTCCTGGTGGAGAACACCGGGGAGCTGTTTTTT
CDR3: CASSFLVENTGELFF

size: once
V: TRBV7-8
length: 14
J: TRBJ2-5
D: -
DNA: TGTGCCAGCAGTAAACGGGACACCCAAGAGACCCAGTACTTC
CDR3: CASSKRDTQETQYF

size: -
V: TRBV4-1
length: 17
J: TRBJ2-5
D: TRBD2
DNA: TGCGCCAGCAGCCAGTTCCGGACTAGCCTGGGGCAAGAGACCCAGTACTTC
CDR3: CASSQFRTSLGQETQYF

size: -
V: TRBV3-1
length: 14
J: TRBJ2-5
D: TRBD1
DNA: TGTGCCAGCAGCCAGACAGGGGGCGACGAGACCCAGTACTTC
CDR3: CASSQTGGDETQYF

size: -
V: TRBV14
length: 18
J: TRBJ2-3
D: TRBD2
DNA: TGTGCCAGCAGCCACCCTTTCCGGCCTAGCGGGCGGACAGATACGCAGTATTTT
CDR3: CASSHPFRPSGRTDTQYF

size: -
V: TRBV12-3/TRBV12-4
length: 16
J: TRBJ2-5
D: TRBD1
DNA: TGTGCCAGCGCCGAGCCGGGACAGGCCCTCCAAGAGACCCAGTACTTC
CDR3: CASAEPGQALQETQYF

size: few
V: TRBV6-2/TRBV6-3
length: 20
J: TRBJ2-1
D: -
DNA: TGTGCCAGCAGCCCCGCGTCCTACTATAGGGGGAGGGCCAGCGGCGATGAGCAGTTCTTC
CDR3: CASSPASYYRGRASGDEQFF

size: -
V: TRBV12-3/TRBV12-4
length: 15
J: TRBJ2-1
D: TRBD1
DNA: TGTGCCAGCAGGGGGAGGACACAGGGGGGCAATGAGCAGTTCTTC
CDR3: CASRGRTQGGNEQFF

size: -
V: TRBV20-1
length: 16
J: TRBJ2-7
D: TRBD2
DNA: TGCAGTGCTAGAGGTCGGGGGACTAGCGGGGACTACGAGCAGTACTTC
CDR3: CSARGRGTSGDYEQYF

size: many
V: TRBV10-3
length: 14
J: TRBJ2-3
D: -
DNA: TGTGCCATCAACCAGGACCCAACGGCAGATACGCAGTATTTT
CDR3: CAINQDPTADTQYF

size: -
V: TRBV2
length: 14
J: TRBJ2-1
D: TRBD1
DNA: TGTGCCAGCACCGGGACAGGGCCCCACAATGAGCAGTTCTTC
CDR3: CASTGTGPHNEQFF

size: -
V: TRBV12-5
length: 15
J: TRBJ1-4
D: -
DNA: TGTGCTAGTGGATGGGACCTTGCGACTAATGAAAAACTGTTTTTT
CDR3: CASGWDLATNEKLFF

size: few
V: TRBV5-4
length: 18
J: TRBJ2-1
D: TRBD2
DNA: TGTGCCAGCAGCTTGGAGTTAAGGGTGGTAGCGGGATACAATGAGCAGTTCTTC
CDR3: CASSLELRVVAGYNEQFF

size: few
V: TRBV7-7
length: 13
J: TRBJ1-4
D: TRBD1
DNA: TGTGCCAGCAGCCCCGACAGGGGCGAAAAACTGTTTTTT
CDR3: CASSPDRGEKLFF

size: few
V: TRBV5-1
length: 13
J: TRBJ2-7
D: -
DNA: TGCGCCAGCAGCTATCCCCGGGAAGAGCGGCAGTACTTC
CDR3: CASSYPREERQYF

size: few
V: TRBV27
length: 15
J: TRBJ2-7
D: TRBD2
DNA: TGTGCCAGCAGTTCCGCAGGGGCGGGAGGCTACGAGCAGTACTTC
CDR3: CASSSAGAGGYEQYF

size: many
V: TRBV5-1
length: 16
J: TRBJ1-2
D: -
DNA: TGCGCCAGCAGCTTGAACGGACAGATGGGAACCTATGGCTACACCTTC
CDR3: CASSLNGQMGTYGYTF

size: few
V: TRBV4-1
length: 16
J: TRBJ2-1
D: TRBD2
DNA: TGCGCCAGCAGCCAGCAAGGGACTAGCGGTTACAATGAGCAGTTCTTC
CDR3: CASSQQGTSGYNEQFF

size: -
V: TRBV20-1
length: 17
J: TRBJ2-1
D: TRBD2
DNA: TGCTGTGCTAGCGGCCGAGGGGGGACTAGCGGGAGGAATGAGCAGTTCTTC
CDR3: CCASGRGGTSGRNEQFF

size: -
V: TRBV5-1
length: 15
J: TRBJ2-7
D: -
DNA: TGCGCCAGCAGCGTCTGGCTAGCAGGCCCAGACGAGCAGTACTTC
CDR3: CASSVWLAGPDEQYF

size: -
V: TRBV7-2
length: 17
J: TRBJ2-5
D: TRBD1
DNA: TGTGCCAGTAAATTAACCCCGGGACAGGGCCCCCAAGAGACCCAGTACTTC
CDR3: CASKLTPGQGPQETQYF

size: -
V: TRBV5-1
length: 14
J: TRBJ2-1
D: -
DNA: TGCGCCAGCAGCTTGGGACCCCCCGGCTATGAGCAGTTCTTC
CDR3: CASSLGPPGYEQFF

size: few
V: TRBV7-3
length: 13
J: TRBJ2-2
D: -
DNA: TGTGCCAGCAGCTTTACGTGGGGCGGGGAGCTGTTTTTT
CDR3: CASSFTWGGELFF

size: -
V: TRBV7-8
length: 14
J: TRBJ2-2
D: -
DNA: TGTGCCAGCAGCTGGGGACAATTTTCAGGGGAGCTGTTTTTT
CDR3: CASSWGQFSGELFF

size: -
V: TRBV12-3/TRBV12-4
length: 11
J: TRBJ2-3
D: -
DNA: TGTGCCAGCGCTTTCACAGATACGCAGTATTTT
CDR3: CASAFTDTQYF

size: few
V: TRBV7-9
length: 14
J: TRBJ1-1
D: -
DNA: TGTGCCAGCAGCTTAGAGACAGCGAACACTGAAGCTTTCTTT
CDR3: CASSLETANTEAFF

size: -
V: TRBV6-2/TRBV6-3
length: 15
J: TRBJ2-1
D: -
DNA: TGTGCCAGCAGTGACCGGGACACCCACTACAATGAGCAGTTCTTC
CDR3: CASSDRDTHYNEQFF

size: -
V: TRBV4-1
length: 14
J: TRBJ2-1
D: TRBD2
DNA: TGCGCCAGCAGAGCGGGACTAACTAACAATGAGCAGTTCTTC
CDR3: CASRAGLTNNEQFF

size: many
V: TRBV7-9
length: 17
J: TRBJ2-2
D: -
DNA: TGTGCCAGCAGCGGCACCGGGGGACTGCTGAACACCGGGGAGCTGTTTTTT
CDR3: CASSGTGGLLNTGELFF

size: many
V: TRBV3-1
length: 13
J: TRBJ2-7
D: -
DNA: TGTGCCAGCAGCCACGGCGGGTCCTACGAGCAGTACTTC
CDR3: CASSHGGSYEQYF

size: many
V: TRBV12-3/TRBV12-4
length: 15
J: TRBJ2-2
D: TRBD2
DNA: TGTGCCAGCAGCACACTAGCGGGGGGGTTAAGGGAGCTGTTTTTT
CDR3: CASSTLAGGLRELFF

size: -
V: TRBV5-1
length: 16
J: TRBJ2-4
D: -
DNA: TGCGCCAGCAGGGTGGGGCCAGGGGAAGCCAAAAACATTCAGTACTTC
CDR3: CASRVGPGEAKNIQYF

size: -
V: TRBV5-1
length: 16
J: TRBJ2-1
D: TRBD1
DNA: TGCGCCAGCAGCCAAACCGCCGGGACAGCCTTCAATGAGCAGTTCTTC
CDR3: CASSQTAGTAFNEQFF

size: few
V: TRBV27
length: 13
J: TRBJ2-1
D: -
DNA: TGTGCCAGCAGTTTATCCTTACAATCTGAGCAGTTCTTC
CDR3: CASSLSLQSEQFF

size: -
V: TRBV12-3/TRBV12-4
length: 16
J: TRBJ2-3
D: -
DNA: TGTGCCAGCAGCTCTCCTGTGGTGGGGGGCACAGATACGCAGTATTTT
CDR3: CASSSPVVGGTDTQYF

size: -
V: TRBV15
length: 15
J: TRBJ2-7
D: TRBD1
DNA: TGTGCCACCAGCAATCCCGGACAGGCAACCTACGAGCAGTACTTC
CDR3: CATSNPGQATYEQYF

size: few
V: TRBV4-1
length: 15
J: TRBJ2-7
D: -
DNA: TGCGCCAGCAGCCGCGGTCCGGGACTCTCCTACGAGCAGTACTTC
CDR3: CASSRGPGLSYEQYF

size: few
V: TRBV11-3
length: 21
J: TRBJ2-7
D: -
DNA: TGTGCCAGCAGCTTCGGACTCCCCAGAGGACCAGCGGGTTCCCTCGCTAGCGAGCAGTACTTC
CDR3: CASSFGLPRGPAGSLASEQYF

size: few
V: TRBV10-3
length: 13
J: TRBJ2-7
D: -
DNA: TGTGCCATACTCGAGGGCCCGCCCTACGAGCAGTACTTC
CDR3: CAILEGPPYEQYF

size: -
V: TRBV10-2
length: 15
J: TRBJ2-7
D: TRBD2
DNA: TGCGCCAGCAGTGACGCAGCGGGAACCTTCTACGAGCAGTACTTC
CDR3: CASSDAAGTFYEQYF

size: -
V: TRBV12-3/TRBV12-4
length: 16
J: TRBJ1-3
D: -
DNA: TGTGCCAGCAGTTTGGGGCAGCTGTTCTCTGGAAACACCATATATTTT
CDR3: CASSLGQLFSGNTIYF

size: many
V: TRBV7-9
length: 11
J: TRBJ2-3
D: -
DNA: TGTGCCAGCAGCGCGCAAAATACGCAGTATTTT
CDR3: CASSAQNTQYF

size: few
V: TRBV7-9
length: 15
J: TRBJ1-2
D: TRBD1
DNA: TGTGCCAGCAGCTTAGGTTACGGGACAGGGGATGGCTACACCTTC
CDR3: CASSLGYGTGDGYTF

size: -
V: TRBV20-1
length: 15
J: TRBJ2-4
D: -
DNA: TGCAGTGCTAGCAGGGAGCGGCGAGCCAAAAACATTCAGTACTTC
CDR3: CSASRERRAKNIQYF

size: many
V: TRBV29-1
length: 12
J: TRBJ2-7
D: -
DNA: TGCAGCGTTGCGCGGAACTCCTACGAGCAGTACTTC
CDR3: CSVARNSYEQYF

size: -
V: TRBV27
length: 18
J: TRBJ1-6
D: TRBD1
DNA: TGTGCCAGGACCCTAGTTGGGGCATCGGGGACAGCGTATTCACCCCTCCACTTT
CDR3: CARTLVGASGTAYSPLHF

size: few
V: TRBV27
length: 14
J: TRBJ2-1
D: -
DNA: TGTGCCAGCAGAAGCCTTCCGCCCTACAATGAGCAGTTCTTC
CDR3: CASRSLPPYNEQFF

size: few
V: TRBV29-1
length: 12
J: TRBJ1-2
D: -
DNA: TGCAGCGTTGTCCCCTCCCGGGGGAGCTACACCTTC
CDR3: CSVVPSRGSYTF